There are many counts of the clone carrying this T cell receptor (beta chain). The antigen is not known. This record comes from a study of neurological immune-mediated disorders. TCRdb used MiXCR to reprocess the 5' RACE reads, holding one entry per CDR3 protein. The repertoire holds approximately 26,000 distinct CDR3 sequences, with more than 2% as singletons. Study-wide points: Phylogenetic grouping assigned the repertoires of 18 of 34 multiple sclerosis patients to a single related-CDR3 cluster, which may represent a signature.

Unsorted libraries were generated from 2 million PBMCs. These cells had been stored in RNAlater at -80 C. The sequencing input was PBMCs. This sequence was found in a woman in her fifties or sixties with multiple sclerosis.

The CDR3 reads CASSSPERGNTGELFF. The CDR3 DNA sequence: TGCGCCAGCAGCTCTCCCGAACGGGGGAACACCGGGGAGCTGTTTTTT. The J gene is TRBJ2-2, the V gene TRBV5-1, with D tentatively TRBD2 (5 bases). Trimming removed 3 bases at V and 1 base at J, with 13 bases between. This CDR3 is 16 amino acids long. Germline V gene sequence: CDR1 SGHRS, CDR2 YFSETQ.